The 32 T cell receptor beta chains in this list originate from one sample, sequenced in a study of control samples from healthy donors and cancer patients. The method was immunoSEQ multiplex PCR; TCRdb's version includes in-frame clones alone and lacks a portion of them. The top ten hold 25% to 30% of the sample, which has roughly 20,000 clones, roughly 80% seen once. The sample comprised PBMCs. These receptors originate from an elderly man with head and neck cancer.

The V gene is TRBV4-1, the J gene TRBJ2-7, with 8 bases that match TRBD1. Germline V gene data show CDR1 as MGHRA and CDR2 as YSYEKL. V trimming: 3 bases; J trimming: 5 bases; junction bases outside the gene matches: 6. This CDR3 has 14 amino acids. The CDR3 sequence: CASSHRQGKNEQYF. CDR3 nucleotide sequence: TGCGCCAGCAGCCACCGACAGGGGAAGAACGAGCAGTACTTC.

The CDR3 sequence is CASSLATGELFF. CDR3 DNA sequence: TGTGCCAGCAGCTTAGCCACCGGGGAGCTGTTTTTT. This rearrangement joins TRBV5-6 to TRBJ2-2, with unresolved D. The CDR3 runs 12 residues. The V gene lost 2 bases and the J gene lost 4 bases, with 3 bases spanning the gap. The germline gives CDR1 SGHDT, CDR2 YYEEEE.

The chain couples TRBV7-8 to TRBJ2-5; D might be TRBD1 (5 bases). The CDR3 is 14 residues long. Germline V gene sequence: CDR1 SGHVS, CDR2 FQNEAQ. V was pared by 5 bases and J by 3 bases, with 13 bases between. CDR3 region: CASSPTGLKETQYF. DNA for the CDR3: TGTGCCAGCAGCCCCACAGGTTTAAAAGAGACCCAGTACTTC.

This chain uses TRBV4-3 with TRBJ1-1; 8 bases fit TRBD1. J gave up 0 bases and V 0 bases, and 6 bases lay outside the gene matches. CDR1 is LGHNA, CDR2 YSLEER, per germline. The CDR3 spans 17 residues. CDR3 in amino acids: CASSQDPQGGVNTEAFF. For the CDR3, the DNA is TGCGCCAGCAGCCAAGATCCACAGGGGGGGGTGAACACTGAAGCTTTCTTT.

The chain couples TRBV28 to TRBJ2-2; D is unclear. The CDR3 loop spans 14 amino acids. V was cut by 4 bases and J by 5 bases, with 11 bases left in between. The germline V gene encodes CDR1 MDHEN and CDR2 SYDVKM. The CDR3 loop reads CASSSADLTGELFF. For the CDR3, the DNA is TGTGCCAGCAGTTCAGCCGACTTAACCGGGGAGCTGTTTTTT.

This chain's CDR3 is CASSPRTVNTGELFF. The CDR3 coding sequence is TGTGCCAGCAGTCCCCGGACAGTTAACACCGGGGAGCTGTTTTTT. V is TRBV27 and J is TRBJ2-2; tentative D call: TRBD1 (6 bases). Trimming shortened V by 5 bases and J by 2 bases, and 12 bases separated the two germline ends. This CDR3 comprises 15 residues. CDR1 and CDR2 from the germline V gene are MNHEY and SMNVEV (reference sequence).

This chain connects TRBV7-9 to TRBJ1-2; 8 bases map to TRBD1. V lost 8 bases and J lost 7; bases outside the gene matches: 15. Germline CDR1 and CDR2: SEHNR and FQNEAQ (reference sequence). The CDR3 covers 15 residues. Written as DNA, the CDR3 is TGTGCCAGCGCTCTGGCCCGACAGGGGCGAGGTGGCTACACCTTC. This sequence encodes CASALARQGRGGYTF.

The V call is TRBV2, the J call TRBJ1-1, with 7 bases matching TRBD1. The CDR3 covers 15 residues. The ends lost 6 bases at V and 1 base at J; junction bases unmatched: 8. Germline CDR1 is SNHLY and CDR2 is FYNNEI. The CDR3 is CASSVEGQSNTEAFF. CDR3 bases: TGTGCCAGCAGCGTCGAGGGACAGTCGAACACTGAAGCTTTCTTT.

The chain recombines TRBV27 with TRBJ1-4, with TRBD1 as a possible D gene (6 bases). CDR3 length equals 14 residues. Trimming took 2 bases from V and 7 from J, leaving 11 bases between them. CDR1 and CDR2 from the germline V gene are MNHEY and SMNVEV (reference sequence). CDR3 residues: CASSLVGAGEKLFF. Here the CDR3 DNA reads TGTGCCAGCAGTTTAGTGGGGGCTGGTGAAAAACTGTTTTTT.

The gene calls are TRBV24-1 and TRBJ2-3; 8 bases agree with TRBD1. CDR3 length equals 15 residues. The V gene end was trimmed by 3 bases and the J gene end by 5 bases; junction bases not matched to a gene: 6. Germline V gene sequence: CDR1 KGHDR, CDR2 SFDVKD. CDR3 sequence: CATSDQTGAGDTQYF. The CDR3 DNA reads TGTGCCACCAGTGATCAGACAGGGGCAGGAGATACGCAGTATTTT.

CDR3 DNA sequence: TGTGCCAGCAGCTTGGCCAACCGGGTGCGTGAGCAGTTCTTC. It is translated as CASSLANRVREQFF. V and J are TRBV5-5 and TRBJ2-1; no definite D call. Germline CDR1 and CDR2: SGHKS and YYEKEE (reference sequence). The CDR3 contains 14 residues. Trimming took 0 bases from V and 9 from J, leaving 13 bases between them. The full variable domain, completed using reference TRBV5-5 and TRBJ2-1, is DAGVTQSPTHLIKTRGQQVTLRCSPISGHKSVSWYQQVLGQGPQFIFQYYEKEERGRGNFPDRFSARQFPNYSSELNVNALLLGDSALYLCASSLANRVREQFFGPGTRLTVL.

This chain joins TRBV18 and TRBJ2-3, with 9 bases aligning to TRBD2. This CDR3 has 16 residues. Germline CDR1 is KGHSH and CDR2 is LQKENI. Trimming cost V 6 bases and J 0 bases; bases outside gene matches: 7. As DNA, the CDR3 is TGTGCCAGCTCGAATCTAGCGGGGTCTAGCACAGATACGCAGTATTTT. Its translation: CASSNLAGSSTDTQYF.

The V call is TRBV5-4, the J call TRBJ2-1, with D possibly being TRBD1 (6 bases). CDR1 SGHNT and CDR2 YYREEE come from the germline V gene (reference sequence). The CDR3 sequence is 15 residues long. V was shortened by 3 bases and J by 4 bases, with 14 bases between the two germline ends. The CDR3 DNA follows: TGTGCCAGCAGCTCCGGGACATCGGGTTACAATGAGCAGTTCTTC. This gives the protein CASSSGTSGYNEQFF.

The V gene is TRBV5-1, the J gene TRBJ2-2; no firm D call. From germline, CDR1 is SGHRS and CDR2 YFSETQ. Trimming shortened V by 0 bases and J by 4 bases, and 10 bases separated the two germline ends. The CDR3 loop spans 15 amino acids. CDR3 sequence reads: CASSLGSFSTGELFF. Written as DNA, the CDR3 is TGCGCCAGCAGCTTGGGCAGCTTTAGCACCGGGGAGCTGTTTTTT.

The CDR3 DNA reads as TGTGCCAGCAAGGGGGGGAACACTGAAGCTTTCTTT. It specifies CASKGGNTEAFF. The V call is TRBV2, the J call TRBJ1-1, with D possibly matching TRBD1 (6 bases). The germline V gene has CDR1 SNHLY and CDR2 FYNNEI. The V and J ends lost 7 bases and 1 base respectively, with 7 bases between them. This CDR3 contains 12 residues.

The rearrangement links TRBV7-2 to TRBJ2-2, with 10 bases aligning to TRBD1. Germline V gene lookup returns CDR1 SGHTA and CDR2 FQGNSA. Trimming at V came to 3 bases and at J to 6 bases, leaving 7 bases not matched to a gene. The CDR3 is made up of 16 amino acids. The CDR3 sequence is CASSFRQGAQAGELFF. CDR3 nucleotides: TGTGCCAGCAGCTTCCGACAGGGGGCCCAAGCCGGGGAGCTGTTTTTT.

CDR3 in DNA: TGTGCCAGCAGCCCATTCGACGACCCTCTATTGCAGTTCTTC. Translating gives CASSPFDDPLLQFF. The chain combines TRBV7-6 with TRBJ2-1; no firm D call. V was shortened by 5 bases and J by 12 bases, with 20 bases between the two germline ends. Germline V CDR1 and CDR2: SGHVS, FNYEAQ. CDR3 size: 14 residues.

The chain carries TRBV21-1 and TRBJ2-7; the table's D call TRBD2 went unverified against the DNA. TRBV21-1 is noted as a pseudogene. The CDR3 consists of 13 residues. CDR3 bases: TGTGCCAGCAGCAAAGGTCGAGCCTACGAGCAGTACTTC. This encodes CASSKGRAYEQYF.

The V gene is TRBV6-6, the J gene TRBJ1-5; 7 nucleotides line up with TRBD1. J was trimmed by 2 bases and V by 5 bases; bases with no gene match: 6. Per germline, CDR1 MNHNY and CDR2 SVGAGI (reference sequence). The CDR3 consists of 15 residues. The CDR3 coding sequence is TGTGCCAGCAGTCTCGACAGGGTGGGCAATCAGCCCCAGCATTTT. This translates into CASSLDRVGNQPQHF.

The chain uses TRBV7-2 and TRBJ1-1; no reliable D call. The length of the CDR3 is 13 residues. Trimming left V 3 bases short and J 1 base short, with 6 bases between. Looked up from germline, CDR1 is SGHTA and CDR2 is FQGNSA. The CDR3 DNA follows: TGTGCCAGCAGCTTCAGTCGGAACACTGAAGCTTTCTTT. Translating gives CASSFSRNTEAFF.

This clone showed up just a few times. The chain recombines TRBV13 with TRBJ2-1, with 12 bases lining up with TRBD2. The CDR3 covers 17 residues. V shed 4 bases, J shed 5 bases, and the junction held 9 bases outside the gene matches. Germline assignment: CDR1 PRHDT and CDR2 FYEKMQ (reference sequence). CDR3 nucleotides: TGTGCCAGCAGCTACCTAGCGGGAGGGTCGGCCCACAATGAGCAGTTCTTC. This gives the protein CASSYLAGGSAHNEQFF.

The rearrangement links TRBV5-1 to TRBJ1-2, with 7 bases identical to TRBD1. This CDR3 is built from 13 residues. The junction had 6 bases not matched to a gene; V was cut back by 0 bases and J by 10 bases. Germline assignment: CDR1 SGHRS and CDR2 YFSETQ. The CDR3 is CASSLGDRSDYTF. The CDR3 coding sequence is TGCGCCAGCAGCTTGGGGGACAGATCTGACTACACCTTC.

The chain has TRBV12-3 or TRBV12-4 and TRBJ1-1; D remains unclear. The CDR3 length is 13 residues. V was cut by 6 bases and J by 3 bases, with 11 bases left in between. CDR3 in amino acids: CASSPGQYTEAFF. CDR3 in DNA: TGTGCCAGCAGCCCCGGGCAGTACACTGAAGCTTTCTTT.

In this sample, this clone turned up once. This rearrangement joins TRBV19 to TRBJ2-3; possibly TRBD2 for D (6 bases). The V end lost 1 base, the J end lost 2 bases, and 10 bases lay between the germline ends. The V gene's germline CDR1 is LNHDA and CDR2 SQIVND (reference sequence). This CDR3 is 15 amino acids long. CDR3 in amino acids: CASSIGDFITDTQYF. CDR3 DNA sequence: TGTGCCAGTAGTATAGGGGACTTCATCACAGATACGCAGTATTTT.

V and J are TRBV7-9 and TRBJ1-3, with 9 bases lining up with TRBD1. The CDR3 is 15 residues long. V lost 6 bases and J lost 2; bases outside the gene matches: 5. Germline CDR1 is SEHNR and CDR2 is FQNEAQ (reference sequence). This chain's CDR3 is CASSSGQGTGNTIYF. CDR3 DNA sequence: TGTGCCAGCAGTTCCGGACAGGGGACTGGAAACACCATATATTTT.

This chain links TRBV11-2 with TRBJ2-5; 11 positions agree with TRBD2. With V trimmed by 1 base and J by 7 bases, 14 bases remained unmatched. This CDR3 comprises 18 residues. Germline CDR1 SGHAT, CDR2 FQNNGV. CDR3 in DNA: TGTGCCAGCAGCTTAGCAGTAGGGCTAGCGGGGGGAGGCCTGACCCAGTACTTC. It codes for CASSLAVGLAGGGLTQYF.

The V gene is TRBV7-9, the J gene TRBJ2-7; TRBD2 agrees at 7 bases. V shed 10 bases, J shed 2 bases, and the junction held 5 bases outside the gene matches. CDR1 and CDR2 (germline): SEHNR, FQNEAQ (reference sequence). The CDR3 length is 12 residues. The DNA of the CDR3 is TGTGCCACCTCGAGCGGGACCTACGAGCAGTACTTC. Its translation: CATSSGTYEQYF.

The rearrangement links TRBV2 to TRBJ2-1; the match to TRBD2 covers 8 bases. V gave up 7 bases and J gave up 9 bases; unmatched junction bases: 11. CDR3 length: 14 amino acids. CDR1 and CDR2 from the germline V gene are SNHLY and FYNNEI. CDR3 protein: CASIESGSFLEQFF. For the CDR3, the DNA is TGTGCCAGCATAGAAAGCGGGAGTTTCCTTGAGCAGTTCTTC.

This clone was detected once. The chain is built from TRBV9 and TRBJ2-3; 9 bases are a match to TRBD2. CDR3 size: 18 residues. J was trimmed by 2 bases and V by 0 bases; bases with no gene match: 10. Germline CDR1 is SGDLS and CDR2 is YYNGEE. The CDR3 bases are TGTGCCAGCAGCGTAGCTTGGGGAGCGGGGGGACACACAGATACGCAGTATTTT. Its protein is CASSVAWGAGGHTDTQYF.

The chain links TRBV27 to TRBJ2-1, with D unresolved. Germline-derived CDR1 and CDR2 are MNHEY and SMNVEV (reference sequence). The CDR3 contains 16 residues. V shed 1 base and J shed 3 bases, with 13 bases lying between them. The CDR3 protein is CASSLYPDRIYNEQFF. The CDR3 region has the DNA TGTGCCAGCAGTTTATATCCGGATAGAATCTACAATGAGCAGTTCTTC.

This chain links TRBV27 with TRBJ1-1; 8 bases line up with TRBD1. Germline CDR1 is MNHEY and CDR2 is SMNVEV (reference sequence). Trimming removed 5 bases from V and 6 bases from J; junction bases left unmatched: 5. The CDR3 spans 13 residues. In DNA, the CDR3 is TGTGCCAGCAGTCCAGGACAGGGCCCTGAAGCTTTCTTT. Translated, it gives CASSPGQGPEAFF.

V usage is TRBV7-3 and J usage is TRBJ2-1; 9 bases align to TRBD1. With 5 bases clipped from V and 2 bases from J, the junction kept 4 bases outside the gene matches. From germline, CDR1 is SGHTA and CDR2 FQGTGA. This CDR3 comprises 15 residues. CDR3 sequence reads: CASSIQGAAYNEQFF. As DNA, the CDR3 is TGTGCCAGCAGCATACAGGGGGCGGCCTACAATGAGCAGTTCTTC.